This record concerns one T cell receptor beta chain sequence. What it binds is not known. This sample was included in a study of T cell responses to AZD1222 COVID-19 vaccine. Sequenced by immunoSEQ multiplex PCR; TCRdb stores in-frame clones only, minus some. The repertoire holds roughly 110,000 clones, with 70% to 90% as singletons. The study's findings and limits: At baseline, just 6 or 7 AZD1222 recipients tested seropositive. Possibly, clonal diversity was underestimated; donors were largely white British and included more females.

Trimming removed 1 base from V and 4 bases from J, with 13 bases in between. Germline CDR1 SEHNR, CDR2 FQNEAQ (reference sequence). CDR3 length: 15 amino acids. It was second doses at about 4 or about 12 weeks that were pooled. The specimen was peripheral blood, collected 28 days after the second AZD1222 dose. The sequence came from an adult who received the AZD1222 COVID-19 vaccine. This rearrangement joins TRBV7-9 to TRBJ1-1; D ambiguous. CDR3 amino acids: CASSLGLWGVTEAFF. The CDR3 nucleotides read TGTGCCAGCAGCTTAGGTCTCTGGGGTGTCACTGAAGCTTTCTTT. The full variable domain, its missing parts supplied by reference TRBV7-9 and TRBJ1-1, is DTGVSQNPRHKITKRGQNVTFRCDPISEHNRLYWYRQTLGQGPEFLTYFQNEAQLEKSRLLSDRFSAERPKGSFSTLEIQRTEQGDSAMYLCASSLGLWGVTEAFFGQGTRLTVV.